This T cell receptor (beta chain) was sequenced during a study of Ad26.COV2.S vaccination and SARS-CoV-2 variants. CDR3 length equals 12 residues. Germline CDR1 and CDR2: SQVTM and ANQGSEA. Treatment described: around 19 received Ad26.COV2.S at low or high dose, single or two shots; about 5 received placebo; per-sample allocation not given. All samples were drawn on day 63, counting from the first vaccine or placebo injection. An Ad26 vector that expressed Wuhan-strain SARS-CoV-2 spike constituted the vaccine. Repertoires were generated with immunoSEQ multiplex PCR, while TCRdb's copy carries only in-frame clones and drops some. The repertoire holds about 420,000 clones, with approximately 87% as singletons.

Here the sequenced sample was peripheral blood, taken in a trial of Ad26.COV2.S vaccine versus placebo. This rearrangement joins TRBV29-1 to TRBJ2-7, with a possible D match to TRBD2 (6 bases). The clonotype was recovered from a person between 18 and 60 years old who received the Ad26.COV2.S COVID-19 vaccine or a placebo. CDR3 protein: CRGGRESYEQYF. The CDR3 bases are TGCAGGGGGGGTAGGGAATCTTACGAGCAGTACTTC.